A single count supports the clone carrying this TCR beta chain. These data originate in a study of blood T cell repertoires in COVID-19. Study-level background: T cells, B-cell-depleted T cells, or PBMCs supplied cDNA or gDNA.

Per the germline V gene, CDR1 is SGHDT and CDR2 is YYEEEE. The junction had 9 bases not matched to a gene; V was cut back by 2 bases and J by 6 bases. The CDR3 sequence is 17 residues long. Produced via immunoSEQ multiplex PCR; TCRdb's table is partial and in-frame only. This repertoire shows about 160,000 clones, over 65% found once; its top ten account for 7% to 9%. The chain has TRBV5-6 and TRBJ2-1, with 12 bases that match TRBD1. The sequence derives from a man in his 60s with acute or convalescent COVID-19. Sequencing was carried out using peripheral blood. CDR3 in amino acids: CASSFRDRGRTLNEQFF. The CDR3 DNA sequence: TGTGCCAGCAGCTTCCGGGACAGGGGGCGAACCCTCAATGAGCAGTTCTTC. Full variable domain (outside the CDR3, taken from reference TRBV5-6 and TRBJ2-1): DAGVTQSPTHLIKTRGQQVTLRCSPKSGHDTVSWYQQALGQGPQFIFQYYEEEERQRGNFPDRFSGHQFPNYSSELNVNALLLGDSALYLCASSFRDRGRTLNEQFFGPGTRLTVL.